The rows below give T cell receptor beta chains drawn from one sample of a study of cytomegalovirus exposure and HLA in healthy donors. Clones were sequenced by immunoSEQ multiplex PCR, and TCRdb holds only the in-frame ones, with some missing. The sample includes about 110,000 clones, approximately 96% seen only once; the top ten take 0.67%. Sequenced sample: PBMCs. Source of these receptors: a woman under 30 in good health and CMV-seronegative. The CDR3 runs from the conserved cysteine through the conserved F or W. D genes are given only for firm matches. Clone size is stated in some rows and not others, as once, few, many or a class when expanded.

CASRQAGTSGGREQFF TGTGCCAGTAGGCAGGCCGGGACTAGCGGGGGAAGGGAGCAGTTCTTC TRBD2 TRBJ2-1 TRBV19 16 .
CATSRVAPGGLAEAFF TGTGCCACCAGCAGAGTGGCGCCGGGGGGGCTTGCTGAAGCTTTCTTT . TRBJ1-1 TRBV15 16 .
CASSLESGMNTEAFF TGCGCCAGCAGCTTGGAGTCGGGGATGAACACTGAAGCTTTCTTT . TRBJ1-1 TRBV5-1 15 .
CASSNGTQGRETQYF TGTGCCAGCAGCAACGGGACACAGGGTCGAGAGACCCAGTACTTC . TRBJ2-5 TRBV5-5 15 .
CASSEPWVAGPYNEQFF TGTGCCAGCAGCGAACCTTGGGTAGCGGGGCCCTACAATGAGCAGTTCTTC TRBD2 TRBJ2-1 TRBV7-9 17 .
CASSLGGINQPQHF TGTGCCAGCAGCTTGGGGGGGATCAATCAGCCCCAGCATTTT . TRBJ1-5 TRBV11-2 14 .
CASSLSKLKKAFF TGTGCCAGCAGTTTAAGCAAGCTTAAAAAAGCTTTCTTT . TRBJ1-1 TRBV28 13 once
CASSLGSVVGGAPDTQYF TGCGCCAGCAGCTTGGGTTCGGTCGTGGGGGGGGCCCCAGATACGCAGTATTTT . TRBJ2-3 TRBV5-1 18 once
CASSQEGGGVGNQPQHF TGCGCCAGCAGCCAAGAAGGTGGGGGGGTGGGGAATCAGCCCCAGCATTTT . TRBJ1-5 TRBV4-1 17 .
CASRNRGQGVSDTQYF TGTGCCAGTAGAAATCGAGGACAGGGGGTATCGGATACGCAGTATTTT TRBD1 TRBJ2-3 TRBV19 16 .
CASSENRQGSLNTEAFF TGTGCCAGCTCAGAGAACCGACAGGGAAGTTTGAACACTGAAGCTTTCTTT TRBD1 TRBJ1-1 TRBV18 17 once
CASSPFSGNTIYF TGTGCCAGTAGCCCTTTCTCTGGAAACACCATATATTTT . TRBJ1-3 TRBV19 13 .
CASSEASGVDTQYF TGTGCCAGCAGTGAGGCTAGCGGGGTGGATACGCAGTATTTT TRBD2 TRBJ2-3 TRBV6-4 14 .
CAWSNLQGGAYEQYF TGTGCCTGGAGTAATCTCCAGGGAGGGGCTTACGAGCAGTACTTC TRBD2 TRBJ2-7 TRBV30 15 .
CSARPVARRDRGRNTEAFF TGCAGCGCCCGACCTGTGGCCCGGCGGGACAGGGGACGGAACACTGAAGCTTTCTTT TRBD1 TRBJ1-1 TRBV29-1 19 .
CASSFQRGGQAQYF TGTGCCAGCAGTTTCCAGCGGGGGGGCCAGGCGCAGTATTTT TRBD2 TRBJ2-3 TRBV28 14 .
CASSLGGQGVGYTF TGTGCCAGCAGTTTAGGGGGACAGGGGGTAGGCTACACCTTC TRBD1 TRBJ1-2 TRBV28 14 .
CASSGGRTPYEQYF TGTGCCAGCAGCGGGGGGCGGACCCCCTACGAGCAGTACTTC . TRBJ2-7 TRBV9 14 .
CASSLLPSSYEQYF TGTGCCAGCAGCTTACTCCCCAGCTCCTACGAGCAGTACTTC . TRBJ2-7 TRBV7-9 14 few
CASINPARVNYGYTF TGTGCCAGCATAAATCCGGCCAGGGTGAACTATGGCTACACCTTC . TRBJ1-2 TRBV6-1 15 .
CASSQLWPKNTEAFF TGCGCCAGCAGCCAATTATGGCCGAAGAACACTGAAGCTTTCTTT . TRBJ1-1 TRBV4-1 15 .
CASSPYDRGAVTEAFF TGTGCCAGCTCACCTTACGACAGGGGAGCGGTCACTGAAGCTTTCTTT TRBD1 TRBJ1-1 TRBV18 16 .
CASSRAGGPETQYF TGTGCCAGCAGCAGAGCGGGGGGGCCAGAGACCCAGTACTTC TRBD2 TRBJ2-5 TRBV6-6 14 .
CASSKDRYNSPLHF TGTGCCAGCAGTAAAGACAGGTATAATTCACCCCTCCACTTT . TRBJ1-6 TRBV6-4 14 .
CASSPLTGSNEQYF TGTGCCAGCAGCCCCCTAACTGGTTCGAACGAGCAGTACTTC . TRBJ2-7 TRBV7-6 14 .
CASSPGQNYGYTF TGTGCCAGCAGCCCGGGACAGAACTATGGCTACACCTTC TRBD1 TRBJ1-2 TRBV5-6 13 .
CASSPSRGQGADEQYF TGCGCCAGCAGCCCTAGTCGAGGACAGGGGGCCGATGAGCAGTACTTC TRBD1 TRBJ2-7 TRBV4-1 16 .
CASSYNPGSYEQYF TGTGCCAGCAGTTACAACCCCGGCTCCTACGAGCAGTACTTC . TRBJ2-7 TRBV6-5 14 .
CASSLDTGELFF TGTGCCAGCAGTCTAGACACCGGGGAGCTGTTTTTT . TRBJ2-2 TRBV27 12 .
CASSTRTSGGVLEQYF TGTGCCAGCAGCACCCGGACTAGCGGGGGTGTGCTCGAGCAGTACTTC TRBD2 TRBJ2-7 TRBV7-2 16 once
CASSYDRSSYNEQFF TGTGCCAGCAGTTACGACAGGAGCTCCTACAATGAGCAGTTCTTC . TRBJ2-1 TRBV9 15 .
CASSYPAGVEAFF TGTGCCAGCAGTTACCCCGCAGGGGTTGAAGCTTTCTTT . TRBJ1-1 TRBV6-6 13 .
CASSLFVSDSNQPQHF TGTGCCAGCAGCTTATTCGTCAGCGATAGCAATCAGCCCCAGCATTTT . TRBJ1-5 TRBV7-8 16 once
CASSLATGNTEAFF TGTGCCAGCAGCTTGGCAACGGGGAACACTGAAGCTTTCTTT . TRBJ1-1 TRBV5-6 14 .
CAISESRLAGGRNEQFF TGTGCCATCAGTGAGTCGCGACTAGCGGGGGGGCGGAATGAGCAGTTCTTC TRBD2 TRBJ2-1 TRBV10-3 17 once
CASSAPGTEAFF TGTGCCAGCAGCGCACCGGGCACTGAAGCTTTCTTT . TRBJ1-1 TRBV27 12 .
CASKTDQLTSGAETQYF TGTGCCAGCAAGACGGACCAATTGACTAGCGGGGCAGAGACCCAGTACTTC TRBD2 TRBJ2-5 TRBV25-1 17 .
CASSFRTGGEQFF TGTGCCAGCAGTTTCAGGACAGGGGGTGAGCAGTTCTTC TRBD1 TRBJ2-1 TRBV28 13 .
CASSQRNLAGGTDTQYF TGTGCCAGCAGCCAGCGAAATTTAGCGGGGGGGACAGATACGCAGTATTTT TRBD2 TRBJ2-3 TRBV14 17 .
CASSLTTGGQPQHF TGTGCCAGCAGCTTAACGACAGGGGGACAGCCCCAGCATTTT TRBD1 TRBJ1-5 TRBV7-6 14 .
CASRRLAGGSTDTQYF TGTGCCAGCAGACGACTAGCGGGGGGGAGCACAGATACGCAGTATTTT TRBD2 TRBJ2-3 TRBV6-6 16 once